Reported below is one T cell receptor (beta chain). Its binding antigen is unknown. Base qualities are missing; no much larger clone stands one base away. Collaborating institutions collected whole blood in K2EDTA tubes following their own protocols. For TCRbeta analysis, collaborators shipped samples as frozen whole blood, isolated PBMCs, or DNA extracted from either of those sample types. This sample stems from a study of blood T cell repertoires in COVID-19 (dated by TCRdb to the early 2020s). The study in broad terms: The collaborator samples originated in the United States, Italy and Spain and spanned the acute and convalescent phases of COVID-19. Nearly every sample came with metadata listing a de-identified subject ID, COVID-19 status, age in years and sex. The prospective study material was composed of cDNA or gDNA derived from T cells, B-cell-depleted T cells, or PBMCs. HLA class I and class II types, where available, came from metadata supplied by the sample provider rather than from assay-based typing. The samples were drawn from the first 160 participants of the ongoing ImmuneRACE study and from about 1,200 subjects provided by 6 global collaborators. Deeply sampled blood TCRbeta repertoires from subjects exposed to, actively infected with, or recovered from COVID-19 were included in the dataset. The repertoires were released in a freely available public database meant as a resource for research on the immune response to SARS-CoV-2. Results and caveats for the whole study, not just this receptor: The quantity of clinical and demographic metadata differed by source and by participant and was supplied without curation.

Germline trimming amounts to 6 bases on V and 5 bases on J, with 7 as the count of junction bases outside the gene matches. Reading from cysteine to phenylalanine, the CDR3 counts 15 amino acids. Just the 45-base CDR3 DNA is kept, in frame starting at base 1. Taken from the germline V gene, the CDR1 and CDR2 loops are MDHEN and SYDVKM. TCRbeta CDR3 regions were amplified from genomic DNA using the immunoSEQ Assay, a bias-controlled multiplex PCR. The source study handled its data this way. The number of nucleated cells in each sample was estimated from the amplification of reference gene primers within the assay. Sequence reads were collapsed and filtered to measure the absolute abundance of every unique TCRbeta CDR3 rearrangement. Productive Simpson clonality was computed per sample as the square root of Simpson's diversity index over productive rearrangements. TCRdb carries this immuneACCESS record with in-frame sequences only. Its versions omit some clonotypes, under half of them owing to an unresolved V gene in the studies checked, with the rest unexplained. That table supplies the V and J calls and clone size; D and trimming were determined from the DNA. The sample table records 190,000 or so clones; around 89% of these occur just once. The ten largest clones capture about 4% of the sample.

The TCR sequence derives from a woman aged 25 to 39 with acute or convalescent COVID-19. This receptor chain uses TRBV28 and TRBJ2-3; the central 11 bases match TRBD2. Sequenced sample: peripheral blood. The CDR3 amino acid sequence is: CASRTSGRGVDTQYF. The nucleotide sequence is TGTGCCAGCAGAACTAGCGGGAGAGGGGTAGATACGCAGTATTTT. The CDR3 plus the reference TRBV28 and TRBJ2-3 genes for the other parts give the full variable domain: DVKVTQSSRYLVKRTGEKVFLECVQDMDHENMFWYRQDPGLGLRLIYFSYDVKMKEKGDIPEGYSVSREKKERFSLILESASTNQTSMYLCASRTSGRGVDTQYFGPGTRLTVL.